These T cell receptor beta chains were read from a single sample in a study of control samples from healthy donors and cancer patients. The table came from immunoSEQ multiplex PCR; TCRdb's copy has only in-frame clones and leaves some out. The sample holds under 100,000 clones, approximately 91% seen once. The specimen sequenced was PBMCs. The receptor set was obtained from a woman aged 45-65 years with colorectal cancer. Each CDR3 is given with its conserved first and last residue. D genes are given only for firm matches. Not every row has a clone size; where given, it reads once, few, many or a size class.

d_call	v_call	clone_size	j_call	cdr3_aa	cdr3_nt
NA	TRBV27	NA	TRBJ2-1	CASTVAGSGVNEQFF	TGTGCCAGCACCGTGGCGGGGTCGGGTGTAAATGAGCAGTTCTTC
NA	TRBV10-3	NA	TRBJ2-6	CAISESTGGANVLTF	TGTGCCATCAGTGAGTCGACGGGGGGGGCCAACGTCCTGACTTTC
NA	TRBV7-9	NA	TRBJ2-3	CASSLGGSAVGDTQYF	TGTGCCAGCAGCTTAGGTGGTAGTGCCGTTGGAGATACGCAGTATTTT
NA	TRBV29-1	NA	TRBJ1-1	CSFRTGPEAFF	TGCAGCTTCCGAACAGGCCCTGAAGCTTTCTTT
NA	TRBV24-1	once	TRBJ1-4	CATSASGAGEKLFF	TGTGCCACCAGTGCATCGGGGGCGGGGGAAAAACTGTTTTTT
TRBD1	TRBV7-2	NA	TRBJ1-1	CASSLGTGVDEAFF	TGTGCCAGCAGCTTAGGGACAGGGGTCGATGAAGCTTTCTTT
NA	TRBV7-6	once	TRBJ2-5	CASSFIAWNQETQYF	TGTGCCAGCAGCTTTATCGCCTGGAACCAAGAGACCCAGTACTTC
NA	TRBV19	NA	TRBJ1-5	CASSIKGTNQPQHF	TGTGCCAGTAGTATAAAGGGGACCAATCAGCCCCAGCATTTT
NA	TRBV2	NA	TRBJ1-1	CASSVARTATEAFF	TGTGCCAGCAGTGTTGCCAGGACAGCCACTGAAGCTTTCTTT
NA	TRBV3-1/TRBV3-2	NA	TRBJ1-2	CASSPEGRDGYTF	TGTGCCAGCAGTCCAGAGGGAAGGGATGGCTACACCTTC
TRBD1	TRBV18	NA	TRBJ1-2	CASSPGTGSSRGYTF	TGTGCCAGCTCACCCGGGACAGGGTCCTCGCGTGGCTACACCTTC
TRBD2	TRBV20-1	NA	TRBJ2-1	CSASFLAGYNEQFF	TGCAGTGCTAGTTTTCTAGCGGGGTACAATGAGCAGTTCTTC
TRBD1	TRBV5-1	NA	TRBJ2-5	CASSSGQGVGTQYF	TGCGCCAGCAGCTCCGGACAGGGCGTCGGGACCCAGTACTTC
TRBD1	TRBV5-4	NA	TRBJ1-1	CASRPPGQSSQGDTEAFF	TGTGCCAGCAGACCTCCGGGACAGTCCTCCCAAGGGGACACTGAAGCTTTCTTT
NA	TRBV6-2/TRBV6-3	NA	TRBJ1-5	CASSYSSRGRQPQHF	TGTGCCAGCAGTTACTCGTCGCGGGGTAGACAGCCCCAGCATTTT
TRBD1	TRBV2	NA	TRBJ1-1	CASGGQSSEAFF	TGTGCCAGCGGGGGACAGTCTAGTGAAGCTTTCTTT
NA	TRBV4-1	once	TRBJ2-5	CASSRAGAETQYF	TGCGCCAGCAGCCGGGCGGGGGCAGAGACCCAGTACTTC
NA	TRBV28	NA	TRBJ1-1	CASRLSFSGTEAFF	TGTGCCAGCAGACTAAGCTTTTCCGGCACTGAAGCTTTCTTT
NA	TRBV3-1/TRBV3-2	NA	TRBJ1-5	CASSQDLARDQPQHF	TGTGCCAGCAGCCAAGATCTCGCGAGGGATCAGCCCCAGCATTTT
NA	TRBV10-3	medium-sized	TRBJ2-3	CAISAGGSTDTQYF	TGTGCCATCAGTGCTGGGGGTAGCACAGATACGCAGTATTTT